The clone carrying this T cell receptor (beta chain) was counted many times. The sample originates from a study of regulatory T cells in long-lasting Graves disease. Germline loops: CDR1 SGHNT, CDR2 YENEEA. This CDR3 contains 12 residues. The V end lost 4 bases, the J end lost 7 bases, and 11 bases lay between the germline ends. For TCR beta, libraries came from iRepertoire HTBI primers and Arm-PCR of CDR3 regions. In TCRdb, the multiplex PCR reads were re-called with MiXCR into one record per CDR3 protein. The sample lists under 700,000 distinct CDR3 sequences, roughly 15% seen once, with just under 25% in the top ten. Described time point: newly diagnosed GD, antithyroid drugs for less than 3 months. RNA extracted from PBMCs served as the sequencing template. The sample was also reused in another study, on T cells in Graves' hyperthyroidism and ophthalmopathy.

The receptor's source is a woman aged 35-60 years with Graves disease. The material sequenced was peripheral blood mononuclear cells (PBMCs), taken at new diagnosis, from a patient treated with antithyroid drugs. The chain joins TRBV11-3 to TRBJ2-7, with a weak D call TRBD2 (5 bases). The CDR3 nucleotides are TGTGCCAGCAGCTCGACTAAACTTGAGCAGTACTTC. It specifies CASSSTKLEQYF. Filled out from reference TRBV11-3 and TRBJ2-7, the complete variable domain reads EAGVVQSPRYKIIEKKQPVAFWCNPISGHNTLYWYLQNLGQGPELLIRYENEEAVDDSQLPKDRFSAERLKGVDSTLKIQPAELGDSAVYLCASSSTKLEQYFGPGTRLTVT.